This T cell receptor (beta chain) was sequenced for a study of blood T cell repertoires in COVID-19. About the study: Spain, Italy and the United States supplied samples that represented acute and convalescent COVID-19. T cells, B-cell-depleted T cells, or PBMCs supplied cDNA or gDNA.

Source study methods: By means of reference gene primer amplification, nucleated cell counts were estimated. This table comes from immunoSEQ multiplex PCR, and its TCRdb copy is limited to in-frame clones, with some not included. The D gene and trimming were derived from the DNA, and the V and J assignments and clone size from that table. The sample includes approximately 240,000 clones, about 80% of them seen just once. This clonotype was obtained from a woman aged 25 to 39 who had recovered from COVID-19. Material: peripheral blood.

Written as DNA, the CDR3 is TGTGCCAGCAGCCGACAGTACAATCAGCCCCAGCATTTT. This translates into CASSRQYNQPQHF. This chain joins TRBV6-6 and TRBJ1-5, with D possibly TRBD1 on 5 matching bases. The CDR3 loop spans 13 amino acids. Trimming cost V 6 bases and J 3 bases, with 9 bases left between them. CDR1 MNHNY and CDR2 SVGAGI come from the germline V gene (reference sequence).